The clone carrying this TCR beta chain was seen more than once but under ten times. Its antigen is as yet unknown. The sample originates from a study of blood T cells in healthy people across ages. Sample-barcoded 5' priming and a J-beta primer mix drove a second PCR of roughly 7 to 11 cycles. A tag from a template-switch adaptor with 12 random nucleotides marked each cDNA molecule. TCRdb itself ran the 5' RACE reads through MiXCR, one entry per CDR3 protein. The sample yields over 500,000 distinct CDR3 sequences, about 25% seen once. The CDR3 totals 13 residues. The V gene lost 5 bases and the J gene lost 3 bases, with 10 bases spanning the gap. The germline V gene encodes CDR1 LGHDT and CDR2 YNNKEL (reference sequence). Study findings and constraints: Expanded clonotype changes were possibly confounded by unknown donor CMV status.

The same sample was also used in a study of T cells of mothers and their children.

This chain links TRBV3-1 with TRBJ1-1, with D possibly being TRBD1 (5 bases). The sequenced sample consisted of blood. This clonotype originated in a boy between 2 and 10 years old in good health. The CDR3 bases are TGTGCCAGCAGCTTCAGGGCGGACACTGAAGCTTTCTTT. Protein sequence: CASSFRADTEAFF.